These T cell receptor beta chains were read from a single sample in a study of neurological immune-mediated disorders. TCRdb fed the 5' RACE reads into MiXCR, producing one record per CDR3 protein. This table holds fewer than 60,000 distinct CDR3 sequences, about 3.8% found once. The specimen was PBMCs. These receptors came from a man between 60 and 70 years old with multiple sclerosis. CDR3s include the opening cysteine and the closing phenylalanine or tryptophan. The order of the fields is CDR3 DNA, CDR3 protein, D gene, clone size, V gene, J gene. A D gene is named only where the DNA matches it firmly. For some rows the clone size is stated as once, few or many, or as a class when expanded; others skip it.

CDR3 DNA: TGCGCCAGCAGCTTGGAAGGCGTCAGTGGGGAAAAACTGTTTTTT
CDR3 protein: CASSLEGVSGEKLFF
D gene: -
clone size: many
V gene: TRBV5-1
J gene: TRBJ1-4

CDR3 DNA: TGCAGTGCTAGAGAAGCGCGGAACGCAAATTCACCCCTCCACTTT
CDR3 protein: CSAREARNANSPLHF
D gene: -
clone size: many
V gene: TRBV20-1
J gene: TRBJ1-6

CDR3 DNA: TGTGCCAGCAGCTACGCCGGGAGCTCCTACAATGAGCAGTTCTTC
CDR3 protein: CASSYAGSSYNEQFF
D gene: -
clone size: many
V gene: TRBV7-9
J gene: TRBJ2-1

CDR3 DNA: TGTGCCACCAGCAGAGATCCAGCGGGAGAGTCGAAACAGTACTTC
CDR3 protein: CATSRDPAGESKQYF
D gene: TRBD2
clone size: many
V gene: TRBV15
J gene: TRBJ2-7

CDR3 DNA: TGTGCCAGCAGCCCCCACTGGGAGGGAGAGCGGTATTTT
CDR3 protein: CASSPHWEGERYF
D gene: TRBD2
clone size: -
V gene: TRBV14
J gene: TRBJ2-3

CDR3 DNA: TGCAGTGCTAGAGATCCTAAAGGGGGGAATGAGCAGTTCTTC
CDR3 protein: CSARDPKGGNEQFF
D gene: -
clone size: -
V gene: TRBV20-1
J gene: TRBJ2-1

CDR3 DNA: TGCGCCAGCAGCTCCCAGCGGGGGACGAACACCGGGGAGCTGTTTTTT
CDR3 protein: CASSSQRGTNTGELFF
D gene: TRBD2
clone size: many
V gene: TRBV5-1
J gene: TRBJ2-2

CDR3 DNA: TGCAGTGCTAGCCTTCAAGGGTCCTCCTACAATGAGCAGTTCTTC
CDR3 protein: CSASLQGSSYNEQFF
D gene: -
clone size: many
V gene: TRBV20-1
J gene: TRBJ2-1

CDR3 DNA: TGCAGTGCTGACACCCGACTAGCGGACCTCGGCCAAGAGACCCAGTACTTC
CDR3 protein: CSADTRLADLGQETQYF
D gene: TRBD2
clone size: many
V gene: TRBV20-1
J gene: TRBJ2-5

CDR3 DNA: TGTGCCAGCAGCTTTGACGCCTACGAGCAGTACTTC
CDR3 protein: CASSFDAYEQYF
D gene: -
clone size: many
V gene: TRBV7-9
J gene: TRBJ2-7

CDR3 DNA: TGTGCCAGCAGCTCCAGGACAGGCCCCAATGAGCAGTTCTTC
CDR3 protein: CASSSRTGPNEQFF
D gene: TRBD1
clone size: few
V gene: TRBV7-2
J gene: TRBJ2-1

CDR3 DNA: TGCGCCAGCAGCCCCGGGACAGGGATCTATGAGCAGTTCTTC
CDR3 protein: CASSPGTGIYEQFF
D gene: TRBD1
clone size: many
V gene: TRBV10-2
J gene: TRBJ2-1

CDR3 DNA: TGTGCCAGCAGCGACAGGAACACGCAGTATTTT
CDR3 protein: CASSDRNTQYF
D gene: -
clone size: many
V gene: TRBV3-1
J gene: TRBJ2-3

CDR3 DNA: TGCAGTGCCCTCGACAGCCTTAATTCACCCCTCCACTTT
CDR3 protein: CSALDSLNSPLHF
D gene: -
clone size: many
V gene: TRBV20-1
J gene: TRBJ1-6

CDR3 DNA: TGCGCCAGCAGCTTCGAAAGGGGCTACGAGCAGTACTTC
CDR3 protein: CASSFERGYEQYF
D gene: -
clone size: many
V gene: TRBV5-1
J gene: TRBJ2-7

CDR3 DNA: TGCGCCAATTACGTCCCCCAGCATTTT
CDR3 protein: CANYVPQHF
D gene: -
clone size: few
V gene: TRBV5-1
J gene: TRBJ1-5

CDR3 DNA: TGCAGCGTTGAGTCCGGGGGCTACGAGCAGTACTTC
CDR3 protein: CSVESGGYEQYF
D gene: -
clone size: many
V gene: TRBV29-1
J gene: TRBJ2-7

CDR3 DNA: TGCGCCAGCAGCTTTGAAGCTGTCGGGGGCAAAGCTTCTGGGGCCAACGTCCTGACTTTC
CDR3 protein: CASSFEAVGGKASGANVLTF
D gene: -
clone size: many
V gene: TRBV5-1
J gene: TRBJ2-6

CDR3 DNA: TGTGCCAGCAGCTTACCTAGCGGTTTCTCCTACGAGCAGTACTTC
CDR3 protein: CASSLPSGFSYEQYF
D gene: TRBD2
clone size: -
V gene: TRBV7-2
J gene: TRBJ2-7

CDR3 DNA: TGTGCCATCAGCTTACCAGGGAGAAGTGACTATGGCTACACCTTC
CDR3 protein: CAISLPGRSDYGYTF
D gene: -
clone size: many
V gene: TRBV10-3
J gene: TRBJ1-2

CDR3 DNA: TGCGCCAGCAGCTTGGCCTCGGGCTCCGGGGAGCTGTTTTTT
CDR3 protein: CASSLASGSGELFF
D gene: -
clone size: many
V gene: TRBV5-1
J gene: TRBJ2-2

CDR3 DNA: TGCGCCAGCAGCTCCCAACTACAGCTGGGGGTCGGTGAGCAGTACTTC
CDR3 protein: CASSSQLQLGVGEQYF
D gene: -
clone size: many
V gene: TRBV5-1
J gene: TRBJ2-7

CDR3 DNA: TGTGCCACCAGTCCGGGGGGCGTAAACACTGAAGCTTTCTTT
CDR3 protein: CATSPGGVNTEAFF
D gene: -
clone size: many
V gene: TRBV24-1
J gene: TRBJ1-1

CDR3 DNA: TGCGCCAGCAGCGGAGGTCGGGCCACAGATACGCAGTATTTT
CDR3 protein: CASSGGRATDTQYF
D gene: -
clone size: many
V gene: TRBV5-1
J gene: TRBJ2-3

CDR3 DNA: TGCAGTGCTAGAGCCCCCGGGACAGGGTTGAATGAGCAGTTCTTC
CDR3 protein: CSARAPGTGLNEQFF
D gene: TRBD1
clone size: few
V gene: TRBV20-1
J gene: TRBJ2-1

CDR3 DNA: TGTGCCAGCAGTGATGGCCTCCGGACGCGGGGTACCGGGGAGCTGTTTTTT
CDR3 protein: CASSDGLRTRGTGELFF
D gene: -
clone size: many
V gene: TRBV2
J gene: TRBJ2-2

CDR3 DNA: TGTGCCAGCAGTTTATCGGGACCCGGCGGCTACACCTTC
CDR3 protein: CASSLSGPGGYTF
D gene: -
clone size: many
V gene: TRBV27
J gene: TRBJ1-2

CDR3 DNA: TGCAGTGCTAGCGCCCCTGGGACTACCGGTCGCAATGAGCAGTTCTTC
CDR3 protein: CSASAPGTTGRNEQFF
D gene: TRBD2
clone size: many
V gene: TRBV20-1
J gene: TRBJ2-1

CDR3 DNA: TGCGCCAGCAGCACAGTACTGAACACTGAAGCTTTCTTT
CDR3 protein: CASSTVLNTEAFF
D gene: -
clone size: many
V gene: TRBV5-1
J gene: TRBJ1-1

CDR3 DNA: TGCAGTGCTAGAGAACGGGACAGTTACAATGAGCAGTTCTTC
CDR3 protein: CSARERDSYNEQFF
D gene: TRBD1
clone size: many
V gene: TRBV20-1
J gene: TRBJ2-1

CDR3 DNA: TGTGCCAGCAGCCAAGATGGTAGGGGGCCTAGGCTTAGGTCCCAGTACTTC
CDR3 protein: CASSQDGRGPRLRSQYF
D gene: TRBD1
clone size: many
V gene: TRBV3-1
J gene: TRBJ2-5

CDR3 DNA: TGTGCCAGCAGCGCCTTCGACAGGAGCAATGAGCAGTTCTTC
CDR3 protein: CASSAFDRSNEQFF
D gene: -
clone size: many
V gene: TRBV9
J gene: TRBJ2-1

CDR3 DNA: TGCGCCAGCGGCGGGGGACAGCCTAACACTGAAGCTTTCTTT
CDR3 protein: CASGGGQPNTEAFF
D gene: TRBD1
clone size: many
V gene: TRBV5-1
J gene: TRBJ1-1

CDR3 DNA: TGTGCCACCAGCCGAGAGGGGGGGTTGAACAATGAGCAGTTCTTC
CDR3 protein: CATSREGGLNNEQFF
D gene: -
clone size: many
V gene: TRBV15
J gene: TRBJ2-1

CDR3 DNA: TGTGCCAGCAGCTCTGCGGCTAGCAATCAGCCCCAGCATTTT
CDR3 protein: CASSSAASNQPQHF
D gene: -
clone size: many
V gene: TRBV7-8
J gene: TRBJ1-5

CDR3 DNA: TGTGCCAGCGCGCCCTGGCAGGGGTCCACAGATACGCAGTATTTT
CDR3 protein: CASAPWQGSTDTQYF
D gene: -
clone size: many
V gene: TRBV7-9
J gene: TRBJ2-3